This entry is about one T cell receptor (beta chain). Authors' data handling: Nucleated cell counts were estimated from reference gene primer amplification. The data were produced by immunoSEQ multiplex PCR, yet TCRdb's version contains in-frame clones alone and is incomplete. Clone size and V and J calls were adopted from that table, with D and trimming inferred from the DNA. Of 45,000 or so clones in the sample, about nine tenths were seen once. Between the trimmed V and J ends, which lost 5 bases and 5 bases, there was a span of 19 bases. The germline gives CDR1 LGHDT, CDR2 YNNKEL (reference sequence). The CDR3 loop spans 15 amino acids. The source of the sample is a study of blood T cell repertoires in COVID-19. On the study more broadly: The study drew acute and convalescent COVID-19 samples from the United States, Italy and Spain. From T cells, B-cell-depleted T cells, or PBMCs came the material, which was cDNA or gDNA.

The sequencing input was peripheral blood. This receptor was identified in a human donor in a cohort sampled during active COVID-19. The V and J genes are TRBV3-1 (or the pseudogene TRBV3-2) and TRBJ2-7, with D possibly being TRBD2 (7 bases). In nucleotides, the CDR3 is TGTGCCAGCAGCAACCTCGGAGGGGGGGCCGACGAGCAGTACTTC. It codes for CASSNLGGGADEQYF.